Below are 13 T cell receptor beta chains sequenced from a single sample in a study of T cell clonotyping in hematopoietic cell transplantation (dated by TCRdb to 2020 to 2023). Library preparation used the immunoSEQ multiplex PCR assay. The table comes from immuneACCESS by way of TCRdb, which keeps in-frame sequences with V and J called. Part of the clones is missing from these tables; in studies checked, under half for an unresolved V gene and the rest for unknown reasons. Across this sample there are approximately 70,000 clones, with about 93% seen only once. In total, the top ten clones hold 1.5% to 2% of the sample. Material for sequencing was peripheral blood mononuclear cells. These receptors were taken from a man aged 50-60 years in good health. Some clones in this sample may be carry-over from other donors' samples.

The rearrangement links TRBV5-4 to TRBJ2-7; D ambiguous. The germline V gene has CDR1 SGHNT and CDR2 YYREEE (reference sequence). The CDR3 is made up of 14 amino acids. Trimming took off 0 bases at V and 5 bases at J, with 12 bases between the two ends. The CDR3: CASSLELGSDEQYF. DNA for the CDR3: TGTGCCAGCAGCTTGGAGCTGGGCAGCGACGAGCAGTACTTC.

This rearrangement joins TRBV9 to TRBJ2-3; D is unclear. V was shortened by 0 bases and J by 1 base, with 12 bases between the two germline ends. The CDR3 consists of 16 residues. The germline CDR1 and CDR2 sequences are SGDLS and YYNGEE. This CDR3 reads CASSVVPASRTDTQYF. The CDR3, as DNA: TGTGCCAGCAGCGTAGTGCCAGCGTCTCGCACAGATACGCAGTATTTT.

The V gene is TRBV6-5, the J gene TRBJ2-3; TRBD2 matches at 10 bases. The CDR3 runs to 15 residues. The J segment lost 1 base and the V segment lost 6 bases, leaving 4 bases of the junction unmatched. Germline V gene lookup returns CDR1 MNHEY and CDR2 SVGAGI. This chain's CDR3 is CASSGGTSGTDTQYF. The CDR3, as DNA: TGTGCCAGCAGCGGGGGGACTAGCGGCACAGATACGCAGTATTTT.

The chain uses TRBV28 and TRBJ1-2, with D uncertain. Trimming shortened V by 2 bases and J by 8 bases, and 9 bases separated the two germline ends. CDR1 is MDHEN, CDR2 SYDVKM, per germline. This CDR3 has 12 amino acids. The CDR3 bases are TGTGCCAGCAGTTTAGGCTTTTTCGGCTACACCTTC. Amino acids: CASSLGFFGYTF.

The chain employs TRBV27 and TRBJ1-4; possibly TRBD1 for D (5 bases). From germline, CDR1 is MNHEY and CDR2 SMNVEV (reference sequence). V gave up 0 bases and J gave up 5 bases, with 13 bases separating them. The CDR3 is made up of 16 amino acids. The CDR3 loop reads CASSLSVAGTNEKLFF. The CDR3 region has the DNA TGTGCCAGCAGTTTATCGGTGGCTGGGACGAATGAAAAACTGTTTTTT.

The chain employs TRBV9 and TRBJ2-2, with D hard to call. Germline-derived CDR1 and CDR2 are SGDLS and YYNGEE. Trimming removed 4 bases at V and 7 bases at J, with 11 bases between. This CDR3 has 13 residues. CDR3 protein: CASSPSGVGELFF. The CDR3 region has the DNA TGTGCCAGCAGCCCGAGTGGGGTCGGGGAGCTGTTTTTT.

The chain links TRBV6-1 to TRBJ1-6, with a possible D match to TRBD1 (5 bases). The CDR3 spans 16 residues. The V and J ends lost 3 bases and 10 bases respectively, with 19 bases between them. Germline CDR1 and CDR2: MNHNS and SASEGT. The CDR3 bases are TGTGCCAGCAGTGATAGGCACGGAAGGGGAGGGTCACCCCTCCACTTT. Translation gives CASSDRHGRGGSPLHF.

V usage is TRBV29-1 and J usage is TRBJ1-1; 10 nucleotides line up with TRBD1. The V gene end was trimmed by 5 bases and the J gene end by 4 bases; junction bases not matched to a gene: 7. Germline V gene lookup returns CDR1 SQVTM and CDR2 ANQGSEA. This CDR3 spans 14 amino acids. The CDR3 spells CSVSSGTGATEAFF. CDR3 coding DNA: TGCAGCGTTTCTTCCGGGACAGGGGCCACTGAAGCTTTCTTT.

The table lists this clone with a count of one. V is TRBV6-1 and J is TRBJ2-5; 9 positions agree with TRBD1. V shed 4 bases and J 2 bases; nucleotides not matched to a gene: 8. The CDR3 has 16 amino acids. Germline CDR1 and CDR2: MNHNS and SASEGT. The CDR3 region is CASSAYGTGIQETQYF. As DNA, the CDR3 is TGTGCCAGCAGTGCCTACGGGACAGGGATTCAAGAGACCCAGTACTTC.

This sequence joins TRBV9 and TRBJ2-7, with 10 bases that match TRBD1. Trimming cost V 3 bases and J 3 bases; bases outside gene matches: 3. The V gene's germline CDR1 is SGDLS and CDR2 YYNGEE. CDR3 size: 14 residues. This CDR3 is CASSAGTGDYEQYF. CDR3 bases: TGTGCCAGCAGCGCGGGGACAGGGGACTACGAGCAGTACTTC.

The chain recombines TRBV30 with TRBJ1-4, with D possibly being TRBD1 (5 bases). V dropped 0 bases and J dropped 8 bases, with 7 bases sitting between them. Germline V gives CDR1 GTSNPN, CDR2 SVGIG (reference sequence). The CDR3 has 12 amino acids. CDR3 sequence: CAWSVNREKLFF. Written as DNA, the CDR3 is TGTGCCTGGAGTGTGAACAGGGAAAAACTGTTTTTT.

Here the CDR3 reads CASSPPEETGGPQHF. The CDR3 coding sequence is TGTGCCAGCAGTCCGCCAGAGGAGACGGGTGGGCCCCAGCATTTT. The genes are TRBV6-5 and TRBJ1-5, with D uncertain. The germline V gene has CDR1 MNHEY and CDR2 SVGAGI. The CDR3 totals 15 residues. Trimming pared 5 bases from V and 9 bases from J, leaving 20 bases between.

In DNA form, the CDR3 reads TGCGCCAGCAGCTTACAGGGGGCGGTTAATTCACCCCTCCACTTT. Its protein is CASSLQGAVNSPLHF. The V gene is TRBV5-1, the J gene TRBJ1-6, with 9 bases fitting TRBD1. The length of the CDR3 is 15 residues. V lost 2 bases and J lost 6; bases outside the gene matches: 3. Germline V gene sequence: CDR1 SGHRS, CDR2 YFSETQ.